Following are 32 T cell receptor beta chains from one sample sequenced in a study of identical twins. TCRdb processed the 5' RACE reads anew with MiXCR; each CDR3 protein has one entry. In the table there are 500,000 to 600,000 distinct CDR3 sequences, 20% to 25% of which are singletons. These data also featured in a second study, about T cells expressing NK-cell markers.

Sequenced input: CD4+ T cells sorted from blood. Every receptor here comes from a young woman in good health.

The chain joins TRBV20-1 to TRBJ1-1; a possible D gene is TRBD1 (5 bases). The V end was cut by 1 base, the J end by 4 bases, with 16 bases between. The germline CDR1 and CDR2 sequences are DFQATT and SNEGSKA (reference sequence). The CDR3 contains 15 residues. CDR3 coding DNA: TGCAGTGCTAGAGTAGGTTCAGGGTACGGCACTGAAGCTTTCTTT. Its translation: CSARVGSGYGTEAFF.

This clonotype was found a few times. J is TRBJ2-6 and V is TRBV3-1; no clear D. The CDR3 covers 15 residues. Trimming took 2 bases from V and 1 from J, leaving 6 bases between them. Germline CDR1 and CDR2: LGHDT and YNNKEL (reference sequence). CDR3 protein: CASSQFSSGANVLTF. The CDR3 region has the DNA TGTGCCAGCAGCCAATTTTCATCTGGGGCCAACGTCCTGACTTTC.

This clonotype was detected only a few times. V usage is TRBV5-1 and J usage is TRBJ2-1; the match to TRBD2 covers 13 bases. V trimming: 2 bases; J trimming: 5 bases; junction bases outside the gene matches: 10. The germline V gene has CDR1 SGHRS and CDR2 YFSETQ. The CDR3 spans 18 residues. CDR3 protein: CASSFRTSGGQHNNEQFF. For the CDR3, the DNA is TGCGCCAGCAGCTTCCGGACTAGCGGGGGCCAGCACAACAATGAGCAGTTCTTC. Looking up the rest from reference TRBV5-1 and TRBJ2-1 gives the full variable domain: KAGVTQTPRYLIKTRGQQVTLSCSPISGHRSVSWYQQTPGQGLQFLFEYFSETQRNKGNFPGRFSGRQFSNSRSEMNVSTLELGDSALYLCASSFRTSGGQHNNEQFFGPGTRLTVL.

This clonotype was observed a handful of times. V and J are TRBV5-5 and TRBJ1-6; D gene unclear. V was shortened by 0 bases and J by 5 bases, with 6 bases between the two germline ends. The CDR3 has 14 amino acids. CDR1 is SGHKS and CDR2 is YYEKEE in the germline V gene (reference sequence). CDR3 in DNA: TGTGCCAGCAGCTTGGTCACTAATAATTCACCCCTCCACTTT. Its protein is CASSLVTNNSPLHF.

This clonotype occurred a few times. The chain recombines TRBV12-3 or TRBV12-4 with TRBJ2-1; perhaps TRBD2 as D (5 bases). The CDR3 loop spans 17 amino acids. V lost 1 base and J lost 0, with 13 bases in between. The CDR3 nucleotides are TGTGCCAGCAGTTTAGTGGGGAGCGTAAGCTCCTACAATGAGCAGTTCTTC. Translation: CASSLVGSVSSYNEQFF.

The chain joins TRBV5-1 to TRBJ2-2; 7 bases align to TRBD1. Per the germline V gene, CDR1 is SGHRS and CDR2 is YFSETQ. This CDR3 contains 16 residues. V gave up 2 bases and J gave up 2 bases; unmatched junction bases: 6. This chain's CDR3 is CASSFNRGPNTGELFF. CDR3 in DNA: TGCGCCAGCAGCTTTAACAGGGGACCTAACACCGGGGAGCTGTTTTTT.

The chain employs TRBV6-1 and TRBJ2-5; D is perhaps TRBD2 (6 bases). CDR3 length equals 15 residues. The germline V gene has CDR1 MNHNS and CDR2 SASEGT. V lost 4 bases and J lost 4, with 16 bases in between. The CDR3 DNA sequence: TGTGCCAGCAGTGGAACGGGACTTCGGAGAGAGACCCAGTACTTC. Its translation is CASSGTGLRRETQYF.

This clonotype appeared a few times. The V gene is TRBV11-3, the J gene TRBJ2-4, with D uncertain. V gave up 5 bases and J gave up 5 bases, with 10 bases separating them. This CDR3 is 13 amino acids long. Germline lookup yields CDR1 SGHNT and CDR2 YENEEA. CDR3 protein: CASSERYQNIQYF. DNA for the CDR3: TGTGCCAGCAGCGAAAGGTACCAAAACATTCAGTACTTC.

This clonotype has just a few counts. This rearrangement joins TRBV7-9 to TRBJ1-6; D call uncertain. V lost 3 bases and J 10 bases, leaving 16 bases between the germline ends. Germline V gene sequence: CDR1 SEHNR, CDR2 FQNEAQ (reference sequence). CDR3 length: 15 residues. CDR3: CASSFLTPRESPLHF. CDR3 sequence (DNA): TGTGCCAGCAGCTTTCTGACACCCCGGGAGTCACCCCTCCACTTT.

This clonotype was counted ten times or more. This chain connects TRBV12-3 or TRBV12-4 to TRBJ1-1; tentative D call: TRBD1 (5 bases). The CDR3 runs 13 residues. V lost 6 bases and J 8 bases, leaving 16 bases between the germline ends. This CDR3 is CASRSHVGREAFF. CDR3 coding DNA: TGTGCCAGCAGATCTCACGTGGGGCGGGAAGCTTTCTTT.

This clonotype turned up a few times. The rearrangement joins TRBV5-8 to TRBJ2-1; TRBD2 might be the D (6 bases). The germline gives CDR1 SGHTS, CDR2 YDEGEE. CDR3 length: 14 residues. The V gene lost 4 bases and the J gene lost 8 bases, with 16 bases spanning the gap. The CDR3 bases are TGTGCCAGCAGCGCCTTCCTAGCGTCCCATGAGCAGTTCTTC. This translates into CASSAFLASHEQFF.

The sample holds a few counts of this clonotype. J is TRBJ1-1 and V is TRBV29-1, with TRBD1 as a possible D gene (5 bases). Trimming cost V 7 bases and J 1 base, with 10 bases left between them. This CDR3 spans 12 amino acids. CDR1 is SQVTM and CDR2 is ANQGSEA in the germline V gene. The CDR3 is CSAHRTNTEAFF. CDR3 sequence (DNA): TGCAGCGCCCACAGGACGAACACTGAAGCTTTCTTT.

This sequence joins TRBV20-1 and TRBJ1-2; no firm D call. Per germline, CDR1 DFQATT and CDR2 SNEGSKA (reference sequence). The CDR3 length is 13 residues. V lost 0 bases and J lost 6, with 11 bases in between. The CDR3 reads CSAREQAGNGYTF. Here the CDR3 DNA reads TGCAGTGCTAGAGAGCAGGCCGGGAATGGCTACACCTTC.

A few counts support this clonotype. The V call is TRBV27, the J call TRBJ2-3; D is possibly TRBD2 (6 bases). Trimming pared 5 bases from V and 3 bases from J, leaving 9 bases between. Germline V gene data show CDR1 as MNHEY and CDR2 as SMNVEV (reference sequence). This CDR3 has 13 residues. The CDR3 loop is CASSLRETDTQYF. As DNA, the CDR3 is TGTGCCAGCAGTCTCCGGGAGACAGATACGCAGTATTTT.

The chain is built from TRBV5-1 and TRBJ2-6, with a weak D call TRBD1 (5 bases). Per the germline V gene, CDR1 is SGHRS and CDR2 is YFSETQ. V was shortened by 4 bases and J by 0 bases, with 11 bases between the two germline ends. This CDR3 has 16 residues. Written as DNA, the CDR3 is TGCGCCAGCAGCAACCCGACAGCCTCTGGGGCCAACGTCCTGACTTTC. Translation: CASSNPTASGANVLTF.

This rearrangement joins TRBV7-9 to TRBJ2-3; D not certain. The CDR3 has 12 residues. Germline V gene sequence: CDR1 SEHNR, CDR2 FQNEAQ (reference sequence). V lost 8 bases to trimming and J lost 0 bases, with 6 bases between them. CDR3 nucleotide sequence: TGTGCCAGCGTCAGCAGCACAGATACGCAGTATTTT. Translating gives CASVSSTDTQYF.

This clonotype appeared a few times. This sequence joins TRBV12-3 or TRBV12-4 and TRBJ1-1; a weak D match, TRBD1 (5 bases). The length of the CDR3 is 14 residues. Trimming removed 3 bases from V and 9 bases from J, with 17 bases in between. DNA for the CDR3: TGTGCCAGCAGTTTGCCTGTTAGGGGTACTCAAGCTTTCTTT. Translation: CASSLPVRGTQAFF.

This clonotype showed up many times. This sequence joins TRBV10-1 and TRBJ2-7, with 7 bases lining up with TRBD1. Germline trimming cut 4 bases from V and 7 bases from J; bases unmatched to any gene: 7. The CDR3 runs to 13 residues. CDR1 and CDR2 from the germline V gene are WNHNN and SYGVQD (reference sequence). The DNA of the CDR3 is TGCGCCAGCAGTGGGACAGGCTCAGGGGAGCAGTACTTC. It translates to CASSGTGSGEQYF.

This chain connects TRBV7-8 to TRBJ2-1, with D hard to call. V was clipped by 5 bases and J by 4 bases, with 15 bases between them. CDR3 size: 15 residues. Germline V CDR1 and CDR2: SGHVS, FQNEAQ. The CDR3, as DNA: TGTGCCAGCAGCCCTACCGAATTGGAATACAATGAGCAGTTCTTC. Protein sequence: CASSPTELEYNEQFF.

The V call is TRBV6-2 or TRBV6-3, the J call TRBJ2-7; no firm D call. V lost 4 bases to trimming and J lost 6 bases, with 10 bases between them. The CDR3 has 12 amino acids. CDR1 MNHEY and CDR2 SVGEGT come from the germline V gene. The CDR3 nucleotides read TGTGCCAGCAGTTTTCAGGCCTCCGAGCAGTACTTC. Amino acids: CASSFQASEQYF.

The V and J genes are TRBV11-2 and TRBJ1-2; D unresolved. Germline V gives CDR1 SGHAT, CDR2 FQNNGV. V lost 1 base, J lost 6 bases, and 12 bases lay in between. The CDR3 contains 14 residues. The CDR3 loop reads CASSLGMKSDGYTF. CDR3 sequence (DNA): TGTGCCAGCAGCTTAGGGATGAAGTCGGATGGCTACACCTTC.

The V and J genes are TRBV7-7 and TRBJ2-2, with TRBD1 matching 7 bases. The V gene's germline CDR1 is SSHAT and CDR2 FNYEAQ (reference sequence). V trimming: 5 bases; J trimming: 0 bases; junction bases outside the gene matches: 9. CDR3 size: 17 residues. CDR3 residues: CASSPTTGRANTGELFF. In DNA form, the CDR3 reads TGTGCCAGCAGCCCAACGACAGGGCGCGCGAACACCGGGGAGCTGTTTTTT.

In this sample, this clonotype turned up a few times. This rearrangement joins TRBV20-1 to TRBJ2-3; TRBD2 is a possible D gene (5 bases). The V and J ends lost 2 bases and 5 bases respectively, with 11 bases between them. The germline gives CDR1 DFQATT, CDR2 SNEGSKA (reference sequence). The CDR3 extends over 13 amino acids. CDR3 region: CSARMGRGDTQYF. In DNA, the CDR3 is TGCAGTGCTAGAATGGGCCGGGGAGATACGCAGTATTTT.

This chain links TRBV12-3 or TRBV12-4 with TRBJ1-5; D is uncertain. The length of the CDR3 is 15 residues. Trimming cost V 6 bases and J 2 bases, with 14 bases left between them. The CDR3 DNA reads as TGTGCCAGCAGCAGTCGGGGTAGGCGCAATCAGCCCCAGCATTTT. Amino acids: CASSSRGRRNQPQHF.

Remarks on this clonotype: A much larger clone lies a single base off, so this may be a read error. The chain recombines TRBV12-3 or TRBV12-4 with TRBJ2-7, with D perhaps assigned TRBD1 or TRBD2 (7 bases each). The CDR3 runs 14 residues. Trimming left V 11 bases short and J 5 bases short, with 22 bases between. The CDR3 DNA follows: TGTGCCGGCACCTCCTGGGAGGGGGCTAACGAGCAGTACTTC. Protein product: CAGTSWEGANEQYF.

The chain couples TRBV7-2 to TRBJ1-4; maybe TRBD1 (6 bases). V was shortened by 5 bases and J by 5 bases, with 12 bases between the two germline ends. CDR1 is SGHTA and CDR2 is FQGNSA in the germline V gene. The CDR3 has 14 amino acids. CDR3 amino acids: CASSRGGDNEKLFF. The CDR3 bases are TGTGCCAGCAGCCGAGGGGGAGACAATGAAAAACTGTTTTTT.

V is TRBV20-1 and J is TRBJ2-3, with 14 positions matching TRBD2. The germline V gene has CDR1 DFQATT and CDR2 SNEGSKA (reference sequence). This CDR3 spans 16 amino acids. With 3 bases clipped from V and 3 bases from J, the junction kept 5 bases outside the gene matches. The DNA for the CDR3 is TGCAGTGCTAGGGGGACTAGCGGGAGTATTACAGATACGCAGTATTTT. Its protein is CSARGTSGSITDTQYF.

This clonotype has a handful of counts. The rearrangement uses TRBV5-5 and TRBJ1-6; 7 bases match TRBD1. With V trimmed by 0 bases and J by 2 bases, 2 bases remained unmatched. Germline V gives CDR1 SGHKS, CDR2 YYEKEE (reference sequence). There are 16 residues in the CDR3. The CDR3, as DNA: TGTGCCAGCAGCTTGGGCGGGACAGCCTATAATTCACCCCTCCACTTT. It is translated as CASSLGGTAYNSPLHF.

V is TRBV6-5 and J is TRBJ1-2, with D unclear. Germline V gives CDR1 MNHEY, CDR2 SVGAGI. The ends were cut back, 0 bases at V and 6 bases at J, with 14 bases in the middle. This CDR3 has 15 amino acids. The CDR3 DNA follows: TGTGCCAGCAGTTACTCCGCGGGGTTGGATAATGGCTACACCTTC. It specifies CASSYSAGLDNGYTF.

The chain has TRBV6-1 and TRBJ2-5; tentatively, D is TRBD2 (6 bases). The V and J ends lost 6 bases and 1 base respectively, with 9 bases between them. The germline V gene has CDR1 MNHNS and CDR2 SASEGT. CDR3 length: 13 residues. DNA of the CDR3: TGTGCCAGCAGGAGGACTACCCAAGAGACCCAGTACTTC. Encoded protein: CASRRTTQETQYF.

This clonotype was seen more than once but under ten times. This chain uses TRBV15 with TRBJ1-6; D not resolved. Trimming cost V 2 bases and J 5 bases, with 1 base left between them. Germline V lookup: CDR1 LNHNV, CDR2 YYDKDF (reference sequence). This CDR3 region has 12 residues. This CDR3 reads CATSRNNSPLHF. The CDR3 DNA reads TGTGCCACCAGCAGAAATAATTCACCCCTCCACTTT.

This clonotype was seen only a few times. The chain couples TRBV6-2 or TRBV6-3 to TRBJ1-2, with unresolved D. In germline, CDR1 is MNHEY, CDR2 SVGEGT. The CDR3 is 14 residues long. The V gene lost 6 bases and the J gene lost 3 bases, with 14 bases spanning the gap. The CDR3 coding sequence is TGTGCCAGCAGACTCTCTGGGAGGGACTATGGCTACACCTTC. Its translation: CASRLSGRDYGYTF.